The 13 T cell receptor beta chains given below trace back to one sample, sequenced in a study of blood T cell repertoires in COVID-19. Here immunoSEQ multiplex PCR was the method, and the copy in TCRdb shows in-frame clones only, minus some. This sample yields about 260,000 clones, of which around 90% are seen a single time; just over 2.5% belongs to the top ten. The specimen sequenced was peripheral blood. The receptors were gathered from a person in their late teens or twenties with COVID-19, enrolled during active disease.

The CDR3 region is CASSMREGISYNEQFF. In nucleotides, the CDR3 is TGTGCCAGTAGTATGAGGGAGGGGATATCCTACAATGAGCAGTTCTTC. The rearrangement uses TRBV19 and TRBJ2-1, with 7 positions matching TRBD2. Trimming cost V 3 bases and J 1 base; bases outside gene matches: 6. CDR1 is LNHDA and CDR2 is SQIVND in the germline V gene (reference sequence). The CDR3 covers 16 residues.

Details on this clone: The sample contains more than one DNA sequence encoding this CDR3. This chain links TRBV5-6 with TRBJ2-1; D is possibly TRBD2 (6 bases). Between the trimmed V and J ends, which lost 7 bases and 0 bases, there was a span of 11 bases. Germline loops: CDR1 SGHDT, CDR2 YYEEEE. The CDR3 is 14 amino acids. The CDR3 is CASSFGSSYNEQFF. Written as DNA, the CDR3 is TGTGCCAGCTCCTTCGGGAGCTCCTACAATGAGCAGTTCTTC.

CDR3: CATSDSGTEAFF. CDR3 bases: TGTGCCACCAGTGATTCGGGTACTGAAGCTTTCTTT. V gene TRBV24-1 combines with J gene TRBJ1-1, with D hard to call. Deletions cut 2 bases from V and 5 bases from J, with 5 bases between. The germline CDR1 and CDR2 sequences are KGHDR and SFDVKD. CDR3 length: 12 amino acids.

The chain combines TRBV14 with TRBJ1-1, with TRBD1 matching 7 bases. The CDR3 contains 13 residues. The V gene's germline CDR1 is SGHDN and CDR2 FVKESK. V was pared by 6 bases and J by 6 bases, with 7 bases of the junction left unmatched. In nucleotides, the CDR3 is TGTGCCAGCAGTCAGACACAGGGGTCTGAAGCTTTCTTT. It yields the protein CASSQTQGSEAFF.

DNA of the CDR3: TGCGCCAGCAGCCAAGATAGCGGTCCCTACAATGAGCAGTTCTTC. It codes for CASSQDSGPYNEQFF. The chain links TRBV4-3 to TRBJ2-1; D perhaps matches TRBD2 (6 bases). CDR1 and CDR2 (germline): LGHNA, YSLEER. The CDR3 has 15 residues. V dropped 0 bases and J dropped 2 bases, with 8 bases sitting between them.

The chain's CDR3 is CATSGRVTYEQYF. For the CDR3, the DNA is TGTGCCACTAGCGGGAGGGTGACCTACGAGCAGTACTTC. The rearrangement uses TRBV30 and TRBJ2-7, with 13 positions matching TRBD2. This CDR3 is built from 13 residues. Germline CDR1 GTSNPN, CDR2 SVGIG (reference sequence). V lost 8 bases, J lost 2 bases, and 3 bases stayed unmatched.

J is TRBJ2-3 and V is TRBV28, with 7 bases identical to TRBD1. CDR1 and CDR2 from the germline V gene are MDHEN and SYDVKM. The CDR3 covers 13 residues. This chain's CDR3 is CAHGRQGPDTQYF. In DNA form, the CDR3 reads TGTGCTCACGGCCGACAGGGCCCAGATACGCAGTATTTT.

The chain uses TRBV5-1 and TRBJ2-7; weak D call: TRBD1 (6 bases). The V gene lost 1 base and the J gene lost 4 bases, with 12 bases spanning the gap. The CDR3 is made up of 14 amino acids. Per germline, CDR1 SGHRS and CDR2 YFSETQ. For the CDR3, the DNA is TGCGCCAGCAGCTTGCAACCAGGGGCGTACGAGCAGTACTTC. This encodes CASSLQPGAYEQYF. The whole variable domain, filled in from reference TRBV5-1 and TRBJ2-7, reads KAGVTQTPRYLIKTRGQQVTLSCSPISGHRSVSWYQQTPGQGLQFLFEYFSETQRNKGNFPGRFSGRQFSNSRSEMNVSTLELGDSALYLCASSLQPGAYEQYFGPGTRLTVT.

The CDR3 region is CASSVGLAGEETQYF. CDR3 bases: TGTGCCAGCAGCGTAGGGCTAGCGGGAGAGGAGACCCAGTACTTC. J is TRBJ2-5 and V is TRBV9, with 10 bases fitting TRBD2. The CDR3 is 15 amino acids. V was clipped by 0 bases and J by 5 bases; unmatched bases: 4. Germline V gives CDR1 SGDLS, CDR2 YYNGEE.

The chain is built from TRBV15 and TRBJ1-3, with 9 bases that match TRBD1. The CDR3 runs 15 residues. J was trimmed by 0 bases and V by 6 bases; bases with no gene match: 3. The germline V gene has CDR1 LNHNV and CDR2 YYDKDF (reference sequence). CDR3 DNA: TGTGCCACCAGTCTGACAGGGGGCTCTGGAAACACCATATATTTT. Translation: CATSLTGGSGNTIYF.

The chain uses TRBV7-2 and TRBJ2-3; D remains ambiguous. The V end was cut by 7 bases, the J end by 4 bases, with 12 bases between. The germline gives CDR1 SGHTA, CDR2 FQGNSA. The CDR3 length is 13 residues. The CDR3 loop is CASTRVRSDTQYF. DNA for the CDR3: TGTGCCAGCACCCGAGTTCGTTCAGATACGCAGTATTTT.

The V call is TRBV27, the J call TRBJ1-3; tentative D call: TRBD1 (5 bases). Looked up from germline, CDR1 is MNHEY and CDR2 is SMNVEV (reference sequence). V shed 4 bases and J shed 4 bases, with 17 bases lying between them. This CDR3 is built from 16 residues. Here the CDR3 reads CASSSRGGGIGNTIYF. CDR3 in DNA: TGTGCCAGCAGTTCCCGCGGTGGGGGGATCGGAAACACCATATATTTT.

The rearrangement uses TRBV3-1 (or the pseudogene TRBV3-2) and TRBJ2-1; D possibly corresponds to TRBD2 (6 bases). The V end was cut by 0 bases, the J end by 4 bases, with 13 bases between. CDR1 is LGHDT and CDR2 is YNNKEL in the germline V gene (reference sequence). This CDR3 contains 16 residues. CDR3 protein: CASSQELLGTYNEQFF. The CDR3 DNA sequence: TGTGCCAGCAGCCAAGAACTACTAGGGACTTACAATGAGCAGTTCTTC.